This T cell receptor (beta chain) was retrieved from a study of blood T cell repertoires in COVID-19. CDR1 and CDR2 (germline): LGHNA, YNFKEQ. With 1 base removed from V and 1 base from J, the gap between germline ends came to 9 bases. The CDR3 contains 15 residues. This clone was counted once. Assay used: immunoSEQ multiplex PCR; TCRdb lists only in-frame clones, some missing. The sample lists 120,000 to 150,000 clones; over 60% were seen once. Sequencing used peripheral blood. V and J are TRBV4-2 and TRBJ2-3; the D gene is possibly TRBD2 (6 bases). The origin of this receptor is a man in his forties or fifties with acute or convalescent COVID-19. The CDR3 DNA follows: TGTGCCAGCAGCCAAGGCGGGGAAGGCACAGATACGCAGTATTTT. Residues: CASSQGGEGTDTQYF.